The sequence of this TCR beta chain was determined in a study of control samples from healthy donors and cancer patients. This CDR3 contains 16 residues. With 6 bases removed from V and 2 bases from J, the gap between germline ends came to 17 bases. CDR1 and CDR2 (germline): ENHRY, SYGVKD. Repertoires were generated with immunoSEQ multiplex PCR, while TCRdb's copy carries only in-frame clones and drops some. The sample consists of fewer than 110,000 clones, about 89% of them appearing once. The sequenced material came from blood. This sequence was found in a man younger than 40 in good health. The chain couples TRBV10-3 to TRBJ1-5; maybe TRBD1 (6 bases). The CDR3 loop reads CAISPTGPGGNQPQHF. CDR3 sequence (DNA): TGTGCCATCAGCCCTACAGGGCCGGGGGGCAATCAGCCCCAGCATTTT.